This T cell receptor beta chain is from a study of OX40 agonist ivuxolimab in advanced cancers. Across the whole study: Patients were dosed with the agonistic anti-OX40 (CD134) antibody ivuxolimab. Patients enrolled in dose escalation were diagnosed with hepatocellular carcinoma, melanoma, renal cell or head and neck cancer.

V was clipped by 2 bases and J by 0 bases, with 12 bases between them. This CDR3 has 16 amino acids. The germline CDR1 and CDR2 sequences are SGDLS and YYNGEE. For this clone: The antigen remains unidentified.

With autoimmune disease history or systemic immunosuppression, patients were excluded. The data were produced by immunoSEQ multiplex PCR, yet TCRdb's version contains in-frame clones alone and is incomplete. The sample has 46,000 or so clones, around 84% seen once. Study conclusions and caveats: Certain nonresponders likewise exhibited a low normalized T-cell clonal expansion.

Specimen: CD4+ or CD8+ T cells sorted from blood, collected in a trial of the OX40 agonist ivuxolimab. This clonotype originated in an adult with an advanced solid tumor such as melanoma, head and neck, liver or kidney cancer. V is TRBV9 and J is TRBJ1-3, with no clear D. CDR3 amino acids: CASSVFSSSSGNTIYF. The CDR3 DNA follows: TGTGCCAGCAGCGTTTTTTCATCGAGCTCTGGAAACACCATATATTTT.